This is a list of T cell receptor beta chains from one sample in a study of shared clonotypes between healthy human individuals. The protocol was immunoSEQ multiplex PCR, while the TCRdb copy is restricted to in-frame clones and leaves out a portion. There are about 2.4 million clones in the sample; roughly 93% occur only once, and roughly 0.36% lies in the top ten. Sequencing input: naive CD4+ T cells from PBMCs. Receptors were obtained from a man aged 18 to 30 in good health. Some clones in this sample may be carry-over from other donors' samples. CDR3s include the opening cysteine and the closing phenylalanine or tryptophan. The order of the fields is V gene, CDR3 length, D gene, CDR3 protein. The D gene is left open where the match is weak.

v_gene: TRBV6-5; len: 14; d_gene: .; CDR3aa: CASSYSGKADTQYF
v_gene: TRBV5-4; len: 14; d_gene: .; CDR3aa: CASSLPGWGEKLFF
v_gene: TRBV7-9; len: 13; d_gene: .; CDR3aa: CASSLAGYTEAFF
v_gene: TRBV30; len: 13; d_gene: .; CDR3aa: CAWSVSGDQPQHF
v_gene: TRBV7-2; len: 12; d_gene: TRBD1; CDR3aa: CASSGRQGAAFF
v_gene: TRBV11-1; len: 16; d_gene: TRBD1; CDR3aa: CASSPGTVATNEKLFF
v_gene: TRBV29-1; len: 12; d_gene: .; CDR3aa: CSFSREQETQYF
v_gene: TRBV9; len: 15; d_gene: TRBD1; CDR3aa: CASSVDGRGNSPLHF
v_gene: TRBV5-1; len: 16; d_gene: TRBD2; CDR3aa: CASSSGLAGGPGEQFF
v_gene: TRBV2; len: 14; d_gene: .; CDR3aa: CASSKIGGVYEQYF
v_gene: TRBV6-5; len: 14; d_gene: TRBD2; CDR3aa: CASSLSGISYEQYF
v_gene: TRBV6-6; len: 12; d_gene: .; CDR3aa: CASMGGYGTQYF
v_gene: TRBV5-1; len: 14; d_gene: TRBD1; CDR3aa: CASSQGTGDYEQYF
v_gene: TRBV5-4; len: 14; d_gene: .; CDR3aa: CASSLVGGGETQYF
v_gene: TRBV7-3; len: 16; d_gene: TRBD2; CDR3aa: CASSQTPGLAAPEQYF
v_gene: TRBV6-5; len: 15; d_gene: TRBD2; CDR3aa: CASSRSGTSYFEQYF
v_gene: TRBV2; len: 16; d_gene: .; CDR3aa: CASRETGMGITGELFF
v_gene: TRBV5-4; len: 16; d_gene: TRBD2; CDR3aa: CASSYSLAGIQETQYF
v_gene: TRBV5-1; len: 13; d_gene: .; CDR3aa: CASSLDRVDEQFF
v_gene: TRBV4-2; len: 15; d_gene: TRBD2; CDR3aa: CASSSRGSGTYEQYF
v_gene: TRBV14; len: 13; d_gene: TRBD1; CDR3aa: CASSDRVSYEQYF
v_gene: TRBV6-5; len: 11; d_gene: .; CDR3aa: CASSERNEQYF
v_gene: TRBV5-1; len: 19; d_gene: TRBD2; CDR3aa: CASSSPLRTSGSFYNEQFF
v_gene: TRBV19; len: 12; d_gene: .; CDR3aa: CASSRDSYGYTF
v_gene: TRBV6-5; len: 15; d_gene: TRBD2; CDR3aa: CASTPGQRGTYEQYF
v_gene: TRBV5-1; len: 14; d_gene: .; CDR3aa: CASKPGGPYNEQFF
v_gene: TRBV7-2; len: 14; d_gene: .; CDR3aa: CASSPRFANYGYTF
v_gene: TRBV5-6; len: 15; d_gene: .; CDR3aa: CASSWGGRGHTEAFF
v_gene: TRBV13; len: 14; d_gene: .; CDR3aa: CASSLPQQFYGYTF
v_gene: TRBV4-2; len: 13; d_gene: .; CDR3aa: CASSQETGGELFF
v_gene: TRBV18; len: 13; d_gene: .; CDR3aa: CASSPLSNQPQHF
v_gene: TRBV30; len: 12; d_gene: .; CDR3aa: CAWSRNTGELFF